Detailed here is one T cell receptor beta chain. Its antigen remains undetermined. Per-base quality was not reported, and no clone a single base away is much larger than it. The sample is drawn from a study of cytomegalovirus exposure and HLA in healthy donors (dated by TCRdb to about 2017). Context from the whole study: An earlier analysis of 550 to 700 of the donors reported 250 to 300 Gb of sequence data and some 120 million unique TCR beta sequences from about 200 million T cells. An earlier analysis of approximately 500 of the donors applied high-throughput TCR beta sequencing to assess whether each TCR beta V gene segment acted as functional or pseudogenic. The genetic ancestry cluster associated with self-reported Caucasian donors included roughly four fifths of the approximately 430 genotyped donors. High-throughput TCR immunosequencing, statistical association of individual TCRs with disease status, and machine learning were combined to predict cytomegalovirus infection status. In addition to the first cohort of 500 to 850 subjects, a separate validation cohort of around 110 different subjects was used. All discovery cohort repertoires had been generated on a single sequencing platform. On average, around 240,000 unique TCR beta nucleotide sequences were sequenced per donor among 398 genotyped donors of the cohort, with roughly 20% of those sequences being non-productive. HLA typing covered class I and class II loci at four-digit resolution. The study profiled the T cell repertoires of under 700 subjects by immunosequencing and related them to cytomegalovirus serostatus. The study was designed to test whether signatures of past pathogen exposure could be identified by cataloging public T cell receptors. Donor age, sex, ethnicity and CMV serostatus were collected together with the repertoire data. Typing coverage varied by locus: about 629-640 donors for A, B, C, DRB1 and DQB1; approximately 560 for DQA1; about 600 for DPA1; roughly 450 for DPB1. A later genetic analysis used genome-wide SNP genotypes for about three fifths of the roughly 700 donors, treating that subset as a discovery cohort. A later analysis re-analyzed previously published TCR beta repertoires from about 600 donors and added high-resolution HLA genotyping to study TCR occurrence patterns. An early release covering more than 500 HLA-typed donors comprised roughly 300 gigabases of sequencing data and tens of millions of unique TCR sequences. In the later analysis, no new phenotypic data were used to find candidate immune exposures; instead, reliance was placed on TCR beta sequences and their occurrence across donors. Roughly five DR-DQ haplotypes were handled as single units for association and clustering because linkage in the cohort was strong.

In total, approximately 610 healthy bone marrow donors made up the cohort. At the time of sampling, all cohort members were nominally healthy, though unrecorded immune exposures were likely present. The donor tested CMV seropositive, placing the donor among the 290 or so seropositive members of the cohort. A peripheral blood sample was collected from each donor, and TCR beta sequencing was performed on peripheral blood mononuclear cells. Genomic DNA was extracted from the blood cell samples with the Qiagen DNeasy Blood Extraction Kit. Library construction relied on the immunoSEQ multiplex PCR assay. For the multiplex PCR, a mixture combining 60 forward primers for TCR Vbeta segments and 13 reverse primers for TCR Jbeta segments was used. Amplification of the CDR3 region of rearranged TCR beta genes was performed with a multiplex PCR assay on genomic DNA. The Illumina HiSeq System was used to sequence the amplified TCR beta libraries as 87-base-pair reads. The original pipeline was this. A later analysis tallied roughly 80 million unique TCR beta chains across the 666 repertoires, and about 10 million of those chains were shared by two or more donors. To remove PCR and sequencing errors, raw reads were error-corrected and collapsed into unique sequences using a nearest-neighbor algorithm that merged closely related sequences. Alignment of CDR3 sequences to IMGT reference sequences was used to assign V, D and J gene segments. For a sequence to be retained, a match of at least six nucleotides to both a V gene segment and a J gene segment was required. Rearrangements were classified as productive when the CDR3 lacked stop codons and remained in frame with V and J, and all other rearrangements were classified as non-productive. Following IMGT convention, CDR3 was defined as the stretch from the second conserved V-encoded cysteine up to the conserved J-encoded phenylalanine. The earlier analysis of around 640 of the donors excluded sequences that lacked an unambiguous match to a single V gene segment. In an earlier analysis of several hundred of the donors, V segments were called functional above 56.7% productive rearrangements and were called segregating when the between-donor standard deviation exceeded 5%. A statistical classification framework was built for diagnosing cytomegalovirus status from the catalog of TCR beta chain sequences. In a later analysis, TCR nucleotide sequences were compared against IMGT/GENE-DB human TR gene sequences so that V and J genes could be assigned. The TCRdist pipeline was used in a later analysis to assign CDR3 sequences and most-parsimonious VDJ recombination scenarios. In a later analysis, each TCR beta chain was defined by its CDR3 amino acid sequence together with its V-gene family, and reads without a unique V-gene family were excluded. To address suspected cross-contamination and a sequencing artifact, a later analysis removed a few hundred highly shared, low-generation-probability nucleotide sequences. In a later analysis, a clonal expansion index for each public chain was calculated from normalized within-repertoire ranks of inferred template counts. In a later analysis, generation probabilities were computed using a VDJ recombination model fitted to out-of-frame rearrangements, and the results were checked against IGoR. Hypergeometric tests were used in a later analysis to score TCR-TCR, TCR-HLA and TCR-CMV co-occurrence, with a repertoire-size bias correction applied to the TCR pairs. False discovery rates were estimated in a later analysis by permuting HLA or CMV assignments 20 times. A later analysis grouped co-occurring TCRs with DBSCAN, adding TCRdist sequence similarity when clustering within HLA-allele-positive subsets. For co-occurrence clustering, repertoires with fewer than 30,000 or more than 120,000 public chains were excluded, along with a handful of repertoires with anomalous nucleotide sharing. TCRdb took this table from immuneACCESS and kept in-frame rearrangements with V and J called. Such tables lack part of the clones; where checked against another copy, unresolved V genes explain under half of the gap, and the rest is unexplained. V and J calls and clone size follow that table, whereas D and trimming were derived from the DNA. Present in this sample are more than 95,000 clones, 65% to 80% of which were seen just once. The ten largest clones add up to more than 2.5% of the sample.

Beyond this particular receptor, the publication reports: The earlier analysis of some 540 of the donors excluded some 16 rarely observed V segments, including chromosome 9 orphons, because counts were too low. The cohort was sequenced for TCR beta chains only, and without alpha or paired-chain data the features that could be detected were limited. A group of highly shared sequence variants was considered likely to be a technical artifact of the sequencing pipeline. According to a later analysis, most CMV-associated TCR beta chains appeared to be HLA-restricted, and the HLA associations seemed to be driven largely by CMV exposure. In an earlier analysis of 587 of the donors, most TCR beta V segments appeared in productive rearrangements about 87% or about 30% of the time, broadly matching IMGT annotations. A later analysis found that TCR association rates varied across HLA loci, with DRB1 alleles showing the most associated TCRs and HLA-C alleles the fewest. Cytomegalovirus status was reported to be diagnosed by the classifier with high specificity and sensitivity in both the original and validation cohorts. When HLA alleles, especially DR and DQ, strongly co-occurred, attributing TCR associations to individual alleles was difficult. A further reported finding was that TCR beta sequences accurately predicted the HLA-A and HLA-B alleles for most subjects in the first cohort. Compared with the approximately 670-donor mean, donors in an Asian-associated ancestry cluster had fewer N-insertions in productive TCRs, according to a later genetic analysis. A few of the identified cytomegalovirus-associated TCR beta chains were confirmed in vitro to be specific for cytomegalovirus antigens. Linkage disequilibrium might explain the correlated functional status among segregating V segments, but an unknown experimental factor could not be ruled out. In a later analysis, HLA-associated TCR beta chains showed more clonal expansion and lower generation probabilities than non-associated chains that were equally common. The study gave a list of 150 to 200 TCR beta chains associated with cytomegalovirus. Because the 87-base-pair reads could not distinguish some IMGT-functional V segments, including TRBV6-2 and TRBV6-3, those segments were excluded. Presence/absence analyses assumed roughly uniform sequencing depth across donors, an assumption that may not hold. Because HLA typing was missing for some donors at each locus, association tests included only the typed subset. It was suggested by the authors that the approach could potentially be generalized to other disease states and immunological phenotypes. A later genetic analysis associated a missense DCLRE1C variant with V-gene and J-gene trimming of TCR beta chains, and an independent cohort replicated the association. Several of the top co-occurrence clusters appeared to be linked to parvovirus B19, influenza, CMV and Epstein-Barr virus, according to a later analysis. Most TCR sequences were seen in very few donors, while some public TCRs were found in many individuals. In a later analysis, more than 15,000 TCR beta sequences were associated with specific HLA alleles at a false discovery rate of 0.05. For the cohort, immune exposure information was limited to CMV serostatus.

The germline V gene provides CDR1 SGHTA and CDR2 FQGNSA. Its CDR3 holds 14 amino acids, cysteine through phenylalanine. Only CDR3 DNA is held: 42 bases, read in frame from base 1. Relative to germline, V is 5 bases shorter and J is 7 bases shorter, with 18 bases between their ends. The rearranged segments are TRBV7-2 and TRBJ2-7; perhaps TRBD2 is the D gene, with 6 bases matching. This TCR derives from a female donor in good health and CMV-seropositive. The sequenced sample was PBMCs. DNA sequence: TGTGCCAGCAGCCCGACTAGAACCGGGAATGAGCAGTACTTC. Its translation reads: CASSPTRTGNEQYF.